The T cell receptor beta chain under discussion was sequenced for a study of Graves' ophthalmopathy and Graves' hyperthyroidism (dated by TCRdb to the late 2010s). About the study as a whole: Peripheral blood samples were taken at the time of initial diagnosis, before any treatment was given. The study used TCR beta repertoire signatures to distinguish Graves' ophthalmopathy from Graves' hyperthyroidism and to predict progression to ophthalmopathy. In total, approximately 130 blood samples were TCR-sequenced: some 40 ophthalmopathy, some 75 hyperthyroidism and about 17 hyperthyroidism-to-ophthalmopathy patients. To explore V-J signatures that separate ophthalmopathy from hyperthyroidism, a discovery set of about 100 patients was enrolled, consisting of about 45 with ophthalmopathy and 55 to 65 with stable hyperthyroidism. An independent validation cohort was composed of about 20 hyperthyroidism patients and around 16 patients who later progressed from hyperthyroidism to ophthalmopathy. T-cell repertoires of thyroid tissue and blood were compared in about six hyperthyroidism patients. Following sampling, methimazole starting at 30 mg daily was administered to hyperthyroidism patients, and high-dose intravenous methylprednisolone was administered to ophthalmopathy patients. The 95 to 100 discovery patients were randomly divided into training and test sets at a 7:3 ratio. Study-wide findings and limitations: In validation, the model predicted ophthalmopathy progression with about 64% sensitivity and roughly 72% specificity; 12 predicted patients were CT-confirmed with GO in a median of approximately 6.5 months. In cross-validation, the 13-signature model distinguished ophthalmopathy from stable hyperthyroidism with more than 85% sensitivity and about 81% specificity, while in the test set the corresponding values were roughly 80% and 75%. Sample size was not statistically predetermined, and group allocation was not concealed from the investigators. Among expanded thyroid clonotypes with frequency above 0.001, most also showed up in blood, which suggests that blood repertoires may reflect the thyroid immune response.

Ophthalmopathy patients had moderately to severely active disease, Clinical Activity Score of at least 3, NOSPECS grade of at least 4, and disease duration under 3 months. Patients with other autoimmune diseases, uncontrolled infections, pregnancy or lactation were excluded. Clinical symptoms, serum thyroxine, TRAb, thyroid ultrasound and orbital computed tomography formed the basis of the diagnosis. PBMCs were isolated from 7.5 to 10 ml of fresh peripheral blood by Ficoll-Paque density gradient centrifugation. Total RNA was extracted using Trizol reagent, and RNA quality was checked on an Agilent 2100 Bioanalyzer. Trimmed from V: 5 bases; trimmed from J: 6 bases; junction bases lacking a gene match: 8. Counted from cysteine to phenylalanine, this CDR3 has 14 amino acids. CDR3 DNA only is kept here, 42 bases in frame from base 1. The germline V gene sets CDR1 to MDHEN and CDR2 to SYDVKM. This clonotype appeared many times. What antigen it recognizes has not been identified. Base quality data are lacking; no much larger clone is found one base away.

For repertoire sequencing, TCR beta CDR3 regions were amplified from RNA transcripts. The first round was an RT-PCR using HTBI primers with the Qiagen OneStep RT-PCR kit, and this first round was followed by a second-round multiplex PCR, then size selection and purification. Libraries were sequenced paired-end with 100 bp reads on an Illumina HiSeq2000. The study's processing was this. Reads were processed with SOAPnuke, discarding reads with adapters, uncalled bases, mean Phred below 15, or no exact constant-primer or identifier match. High-quality paired reads were merged with COPE v1.2.5. Each unique nucleotide sequence was defined as a clonotype, and clonotypes were aligned to IMGT TRB V, D and J references with MiTCR v1.1. The analysis was limited to V-J combinations with a frequency above 0.0001, which together covered roughly 99% of repertoires. For each V-J combination, a TCR clonal expansion and chaos score was defined as F50 clonal expansion divided by the chaos observed in the TCRdist matrix. Welch's t-statistics and random forest were used to reduce features to about a dozen V-J combinations, which were fed into a naive Bayes classifier. Thyroid-blood repertoire similarity was quantified with the Morisita-Horn index. Using fastp trimming at Q25 and MiXCR clonotype assembly, TCRdb reanalyzed the public sequencing data and kept in-frame beta chains. Identical CDR3 proteins give one entry, which carries the most common genes and DNA. In this record, the V and J calls reflect TCRdb's handling and not the investigators' own analysis. This sample gives around 470,000 distinct CDR3 sequences in total; about an eighth of them show up just once. The top ten constitute more than 8.5% of the sample.

The rearranged chain carries TRBV28 and TRBJ1-1, with 8 middle bases fitting TRBD1. The sequencing input was blood. The TCR originated in a woman aged 30 to 39 with Graves' ophthalmopathy. Donor details come from another sample of the same person, matched by shared clones. The sequenced DNA: TGTGCCAGCAGTCTCTGGACAGGGAAAGCTGAAGCTTTCTTT. It specifies CASSLWTGKAEAFF.